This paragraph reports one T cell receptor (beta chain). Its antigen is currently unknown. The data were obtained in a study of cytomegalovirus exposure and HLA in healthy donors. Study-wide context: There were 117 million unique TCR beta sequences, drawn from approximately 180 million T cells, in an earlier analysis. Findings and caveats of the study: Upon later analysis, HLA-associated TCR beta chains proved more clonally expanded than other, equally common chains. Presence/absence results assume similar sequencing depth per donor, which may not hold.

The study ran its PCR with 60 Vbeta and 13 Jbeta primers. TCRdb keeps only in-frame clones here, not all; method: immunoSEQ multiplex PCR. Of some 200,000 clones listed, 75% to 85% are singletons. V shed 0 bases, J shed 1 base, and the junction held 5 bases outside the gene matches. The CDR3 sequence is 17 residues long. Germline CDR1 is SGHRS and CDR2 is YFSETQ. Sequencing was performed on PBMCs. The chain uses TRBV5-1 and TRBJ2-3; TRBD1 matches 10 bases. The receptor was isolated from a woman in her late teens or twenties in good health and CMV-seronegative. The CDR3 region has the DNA TGCGCCAGCAGCTTGGCCGACAGGGGGCCTCGCACAGATACGCAGTATTTT. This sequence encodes CASSLADRGPRTDTQYF.